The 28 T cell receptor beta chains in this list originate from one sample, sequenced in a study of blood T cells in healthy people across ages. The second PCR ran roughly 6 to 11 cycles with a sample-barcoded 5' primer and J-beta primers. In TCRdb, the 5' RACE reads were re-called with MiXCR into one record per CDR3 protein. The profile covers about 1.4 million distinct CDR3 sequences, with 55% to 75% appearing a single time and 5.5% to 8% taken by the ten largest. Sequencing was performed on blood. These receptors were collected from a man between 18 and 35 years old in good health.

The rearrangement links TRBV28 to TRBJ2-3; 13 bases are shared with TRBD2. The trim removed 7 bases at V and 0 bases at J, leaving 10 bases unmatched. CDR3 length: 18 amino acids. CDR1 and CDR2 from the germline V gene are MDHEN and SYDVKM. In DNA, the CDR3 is TGTGCCAGCACCCCGGGACTAGCGGGGCTTGCTAGCACAGATACGCAGTATTTT. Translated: CASTPGLAGLASTDTQYF.

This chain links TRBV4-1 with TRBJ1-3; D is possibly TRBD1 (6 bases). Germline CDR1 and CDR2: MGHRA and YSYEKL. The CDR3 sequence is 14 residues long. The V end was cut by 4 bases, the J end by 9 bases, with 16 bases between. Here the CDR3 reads CASSRPDLGGTIYF. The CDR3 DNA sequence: TGCGCCAGCAGCCGCCCGGACCTAGGGGGCACCATATATTTT.

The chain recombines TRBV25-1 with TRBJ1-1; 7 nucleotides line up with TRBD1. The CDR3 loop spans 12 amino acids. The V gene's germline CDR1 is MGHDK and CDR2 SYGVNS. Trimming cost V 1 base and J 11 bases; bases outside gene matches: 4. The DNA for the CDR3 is TGTGCCAGCAGTGAATTAGGGACAGATGCTTTCTTT. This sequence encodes CASSELGTDAFF.

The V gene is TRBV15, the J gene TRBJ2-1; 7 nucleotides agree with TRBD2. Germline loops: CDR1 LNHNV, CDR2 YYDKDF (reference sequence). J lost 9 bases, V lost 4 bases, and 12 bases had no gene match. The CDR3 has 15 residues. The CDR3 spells CATSKMTSGESEQFF. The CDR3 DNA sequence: TGTGCCACCAGCAAGATGACGAGCGGGGAGAGTGAGCAGTTCTTC.

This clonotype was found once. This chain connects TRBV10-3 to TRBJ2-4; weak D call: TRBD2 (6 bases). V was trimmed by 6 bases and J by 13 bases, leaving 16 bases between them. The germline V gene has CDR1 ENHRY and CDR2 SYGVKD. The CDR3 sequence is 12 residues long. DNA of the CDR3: TGTGCCATCAGGGAGGTCGGGGGTTCCCAGTACTTC. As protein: CAIREVGGSQYF.

The CDR3 loop reads CASSTRDAYYEQYF. CDR3 bases: TGTGCCAGCAGCACCCGGGACGCTTACTACGAGCAGTACTTC. The V call is TRBV9, the J call TRBJ2-4, with D perhaps matching TRBD1 or TRBD2 (5 bases each). The DNA end is a closer match to TRBJ2-7, so the J assignment may be wrong. CDR1 is SGDLS and CDR2 is YYNGEE in the germline V gene. The length of the CDR3 is 14 residues.

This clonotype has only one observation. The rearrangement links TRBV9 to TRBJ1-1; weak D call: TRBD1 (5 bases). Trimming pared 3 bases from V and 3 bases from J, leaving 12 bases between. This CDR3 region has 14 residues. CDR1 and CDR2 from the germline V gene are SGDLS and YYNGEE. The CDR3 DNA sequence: TGTGCCAGCAGCGAGGACGGGGGGGACACTGAAGCTTTCTTT. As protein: CASSEDGGDTEAFF.

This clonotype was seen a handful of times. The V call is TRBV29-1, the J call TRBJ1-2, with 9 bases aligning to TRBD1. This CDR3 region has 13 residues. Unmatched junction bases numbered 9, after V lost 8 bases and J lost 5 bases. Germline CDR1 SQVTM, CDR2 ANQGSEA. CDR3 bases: TGCAGCACCCGGGACAGGGAATCGTATGGCTACACCTTC. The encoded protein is CSTRDRESYGYTF.

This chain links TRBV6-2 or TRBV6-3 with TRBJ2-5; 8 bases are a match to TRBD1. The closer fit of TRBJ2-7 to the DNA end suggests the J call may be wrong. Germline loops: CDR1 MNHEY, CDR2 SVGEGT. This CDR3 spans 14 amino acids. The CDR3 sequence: CASSKGQVPYEQYF. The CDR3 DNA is TGTGCCAGCAGTAAGGGACAGGTCCCCTACGAGCAGTACTTC.

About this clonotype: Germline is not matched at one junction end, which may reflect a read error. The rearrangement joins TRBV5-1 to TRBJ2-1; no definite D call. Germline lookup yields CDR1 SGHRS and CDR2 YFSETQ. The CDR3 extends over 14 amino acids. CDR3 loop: CAGSSATANNEQFF. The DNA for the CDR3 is TGCGCCGGCAGCTCCGCGACGGCTAACAATGAGCAGTTCTTC. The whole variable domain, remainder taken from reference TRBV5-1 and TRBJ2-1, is KAGVTQTPRYLIKTRGQQVTLSCSPISGHRSVSWYQQTPGQGLQFLFEYFSETQRNKGNFPGRFSGRQFSNSRSEMNVSTLELGDSALYLCAGSSATANNEQFFGPGTRLTVL.

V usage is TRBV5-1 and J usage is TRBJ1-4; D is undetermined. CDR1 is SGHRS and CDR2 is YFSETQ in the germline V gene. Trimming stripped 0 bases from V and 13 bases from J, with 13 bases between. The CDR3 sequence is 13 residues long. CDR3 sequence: CASSLVGRSGLFF. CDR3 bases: TGCGCCAGCAGCTTGGTCGGGAGGAGTGGACTGTTTTTT.

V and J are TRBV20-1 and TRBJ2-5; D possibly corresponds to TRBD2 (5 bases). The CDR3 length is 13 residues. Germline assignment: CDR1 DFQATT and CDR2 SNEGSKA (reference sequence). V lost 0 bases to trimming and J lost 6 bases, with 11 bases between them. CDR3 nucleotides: TGCAGTGCTAGAGATGGGCGGGTACAGACCCAGTACTTC. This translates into CSARDGRVQTQYF.

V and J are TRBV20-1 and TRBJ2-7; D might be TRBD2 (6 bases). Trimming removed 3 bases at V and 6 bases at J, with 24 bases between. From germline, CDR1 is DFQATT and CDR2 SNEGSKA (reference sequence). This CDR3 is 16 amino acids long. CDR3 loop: CSARAWFGGKVGEQYF. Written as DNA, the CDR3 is TGCAGTGCTAGGGCTTGGTTCGGCGGGAAAGTGGGCGAGCAGTACTTC.

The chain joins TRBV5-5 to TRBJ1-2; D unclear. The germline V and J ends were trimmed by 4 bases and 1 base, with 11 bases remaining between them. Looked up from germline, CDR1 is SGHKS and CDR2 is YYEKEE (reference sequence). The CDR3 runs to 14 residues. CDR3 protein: CASSPVTGNYGYTF. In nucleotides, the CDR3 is TGTGCCAGCAGCCCCGTGACGGGTAACTATGGCTACACCTTC. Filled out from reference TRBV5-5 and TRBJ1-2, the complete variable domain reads DAGVTQSPTHLIKTRGQQVTLRCSPISGHKSVSWYQQVLGQGPQFIFQYYEKEERGRGNFPDRFSARQFPNYSSELNVNALLLGDSALYLCASSPVTGNYGYTFGSGTRLTVV.

The CDR3 protein is CASSLAPTSLADEQYF. The CDR3 DNA sequence: TGTGCCAGCAGCTTAGCCCCGACATCGCTGGCGGACGAGCAGTACTTC. This sequence joins TRBV7-8 and TRBJ2-7; D is unresolved. Germline V lookup: CDR1 SGHVS, CDR2 FQNEAQ. The V and J ends lost 0 bases and 5 bases respectively, with 17 bases between them. This CDR3 has 16 residues.

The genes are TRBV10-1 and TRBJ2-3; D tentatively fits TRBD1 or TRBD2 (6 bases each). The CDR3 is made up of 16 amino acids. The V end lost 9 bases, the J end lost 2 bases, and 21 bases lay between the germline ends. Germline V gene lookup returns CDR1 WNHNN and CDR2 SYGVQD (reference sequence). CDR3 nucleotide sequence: TGCGCCAGACTTCGGGGGAGAGGGGGGACCACAGATACGCAGTATTTT. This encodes CARLRGRGGTTDTQYF.

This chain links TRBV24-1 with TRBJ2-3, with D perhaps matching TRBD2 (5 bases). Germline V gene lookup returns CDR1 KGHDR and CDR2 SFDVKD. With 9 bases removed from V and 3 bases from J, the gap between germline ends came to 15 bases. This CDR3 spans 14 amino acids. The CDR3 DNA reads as TGTGCCACCCCAGGAGGCAGATTTACAGATACGCAGTATTTT. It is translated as CATPGGRFTDTQYF.

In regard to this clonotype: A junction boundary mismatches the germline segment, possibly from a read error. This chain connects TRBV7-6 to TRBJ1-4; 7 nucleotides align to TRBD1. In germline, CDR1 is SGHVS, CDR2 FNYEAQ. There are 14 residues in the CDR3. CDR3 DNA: TGTGCCAGCAGGTTAGGCGGACAGGTTGAAAAACTGTTTTTT. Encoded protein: CASRLGGQVEKLFF.

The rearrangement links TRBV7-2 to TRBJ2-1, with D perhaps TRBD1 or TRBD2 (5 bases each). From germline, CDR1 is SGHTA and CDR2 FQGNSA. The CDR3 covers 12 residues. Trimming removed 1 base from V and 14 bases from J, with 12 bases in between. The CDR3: CASSLVGRGEFF. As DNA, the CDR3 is TGTGCCAGCAGCTTAGTAGGACGAGGGGAGTTCTTC.

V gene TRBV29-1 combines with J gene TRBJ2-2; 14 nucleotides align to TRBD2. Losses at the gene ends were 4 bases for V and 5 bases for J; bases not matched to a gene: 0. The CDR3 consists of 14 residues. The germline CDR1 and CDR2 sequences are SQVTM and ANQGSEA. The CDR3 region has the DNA TGCAGCGTTGGGACTAGCGGGGGGACCGGGGAGCTGTTTTTT. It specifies CSVGTSGGTGELFF.

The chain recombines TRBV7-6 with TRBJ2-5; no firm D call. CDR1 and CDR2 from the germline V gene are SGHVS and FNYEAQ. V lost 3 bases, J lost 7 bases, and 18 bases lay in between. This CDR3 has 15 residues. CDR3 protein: CASSLGSPLLGTQYF. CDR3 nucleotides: TGTGCCAGCAGCTTGGGCTCTCCTCTCCTGGGGACCCAGTACTTC.

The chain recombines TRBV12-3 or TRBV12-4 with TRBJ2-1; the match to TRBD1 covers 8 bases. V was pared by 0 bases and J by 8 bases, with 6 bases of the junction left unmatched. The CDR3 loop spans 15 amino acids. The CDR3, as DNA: TGTGCCAGCAGTTTAGCCCGGACAGGGTGGGATGAGCAGTTCTTC. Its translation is CASSLARTGWDEQFF.

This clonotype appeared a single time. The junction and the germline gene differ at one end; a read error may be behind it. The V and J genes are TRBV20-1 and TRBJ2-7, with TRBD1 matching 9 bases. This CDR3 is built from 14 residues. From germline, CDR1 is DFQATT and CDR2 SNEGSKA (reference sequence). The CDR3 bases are TGCAGTGCCCATGGGACAGGGATCTCCCACGAGCAGTACTTC. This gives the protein CSAHGTGISHEQYF.

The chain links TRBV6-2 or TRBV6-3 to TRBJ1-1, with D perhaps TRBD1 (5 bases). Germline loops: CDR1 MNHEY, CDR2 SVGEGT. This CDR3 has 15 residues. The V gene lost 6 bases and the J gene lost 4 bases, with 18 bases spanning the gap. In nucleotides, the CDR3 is TGTGCCAGCAGGCCCTCGACGGGGGGGAGCACTGAAGCTTTCTTT. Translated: CASRPSTGGSTEAFF.

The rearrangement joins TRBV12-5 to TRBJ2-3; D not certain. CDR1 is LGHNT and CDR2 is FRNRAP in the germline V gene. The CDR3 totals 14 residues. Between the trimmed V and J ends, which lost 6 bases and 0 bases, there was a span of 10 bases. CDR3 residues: CASGISASTDTQYF. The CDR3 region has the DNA TGTGCTAGTGGCATCAGTGCTAGCACAGATACGCAGTATTTT.

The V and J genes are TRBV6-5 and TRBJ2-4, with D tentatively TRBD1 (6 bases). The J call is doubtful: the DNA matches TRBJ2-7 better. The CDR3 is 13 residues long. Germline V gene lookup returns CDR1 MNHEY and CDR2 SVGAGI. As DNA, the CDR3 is TGTGCCAGCAAGAACGGACAGACCTACGAGCAGTACTTC. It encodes CASKNGQTYEQYF.

For the CDR3, the DNA is TGTGCCAGCAGCCCGAGGACAGAAGCCAACGTCCTGACTTTC. Translated, it gives CASSPRTEANVLTF. This sequence joins TRBV6-5 and TRBJ2-6; a weak D match, TRBD1 (6 bases). Per the germline V gene, CDR1 is MNHEY and CDR2 is SVGAGI. The CDR3 totals 14 residues. V lost 6 bases and J 7 bases, leaving 13 bases between the germline ends.

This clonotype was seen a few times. The CDR3, as DNA: TGCGCCAGCAGCCAACGGGTTGGGGGTCAGACCCAGTACTTC. Translation: CASSQRVGGQTQYF. V usage is TRBV4-1 and J usage is TRBJ2-7; the D gene could be TRBD1 or TRBD2 (5 bases each). TRBJ2-5 explains the end of the DNA better; the J call may be wrong. Germline V gives CDR1 MGHRA, CDR2 YSYEKL. This CDR3 is 14 amino acids long.